The 22 T cell receptor beta chains below come from one sample, sequenced in a study of vaccination and CD4 T cells after COVID-19. The treatment: approximately 11-day PBMC culture with coronavirus spike peptide pools or control peptides (ViraFEST assay). Their antigens are not known. With the Oncomine TCR Beta short-read assay, DNA from cultured CD4+ T cells was sequenced. TCRdb reanalysed the PCR reads using MiXCR and keeps one entry per CDR3 protein. The sample contains some 14,000 distinct CDR3 sequences, less than 50% of which appear only once. Sequencing input: CD4+ T cells from blood, cultured in vitro. These receptors originate from a human donor who had recovered from COVID-19.

The rearrangement joins TRBV14 to TRBJ1-1; 12 bases line up with TRBD1. Germline lookup yields CDR1 SGHDN and CDR2 FVKESK. CDR3 length: 15 residues. The V segment lost 1 base and the J segment 7 bases; nucleotides outside the gene matches: 4. CDR3 sequence: CASSQGDRGPREAFF. CDR3 nucleotides: TGTGCCAGCAGCCAAGGGGACAGGGGGCCCCGTGAAGCTTTCTTT.

This chain links TRBV5-4 with TRBJ2-5, with 7 bases aligning to TRBD2. In germline, CDR1 is SGHNT, CDR2 YYREEE (reference sequence). With 4 bases clipped from V and 4 bases from J, the junction kept 13 bases outside the gene matches. This CDR3 spans 16 amino acids. CDR3: CASSPHEGRAVETQYF. The CDR3 nucleotides are TGTGCCAGCAGCCCCCACGAGGGGAGGGCGGTAGAGACCCAGTACTTC.

A few counts support this clonotype. The rearrangement links TRBV2 to TRBJ1-6, with a weak D call TRBD1 (5 bases). Germline V gene data show CDR1 as SNHLY and CDR2 as FYNNEI. This CDR3 has 14 amino acids. Deletions cut 2 bases from V and 8 bases from J, with 10 bases between. This CDR3 is CASSEQPGHSPLHF. DNA for the CDR3: TGTGCCAGCAGTGAACAGCCGGGACATTCACCCCTCCACTTT.

This clonotype was seen a few times. The genes are TRBV7-8 and TRBJ1-2; D remains unclear. The CDR3 extends over 14 amino acids. Trimming cost V 2 bases and J 4 bases, with 11 bases left between them. Per germline, CDR1 SGHVS and CDR2 FQNEAQ. CDR3 protein: CASSLIGEAYGYTF. DNA of the CDR3: TGTGCCAGCAGCTTAATCGGGGAGGCCTATGGCTACACCTTC.

This clonotype has a handful of counts. The chain recombines TRBV20-1 with TRBJ1-1, with 10 positions matching TRBD1. This CDR3 contains 15 residues. Germline V gene data show CDR1 as DFQATT and CDR2 as SNEGSKA (reference sequence). Losses at the gene ends were 5 bases for V and 3 bases for J; bases not matched to a gene: 9. In DNA form, the CDR3 reads TGCAGTGCTCGCTTAGCGACAGGGGGCGACACTGAAGCTTTCTTT. It encodes CSARLATGGDTEAFF.

The chain couples TRBV29-1 to TRBJ2-4; no clear D. This CDR3 contains 13 residues. Trimming cost V 3 bases and J 4 bases, with 10 bases left between them. Germline loops: CDR1 SQVTM, CDR2 ANQGSEA. The CDR3 DNA follows: TGCAGCGTTGAGGCAGGCACGAAAAACATTCAGTACTTC. Its protein product is CSVEAGTKNIQYF.

V is TRBV28 and J is TRBJ2-2; TRBD2 matches at 11 bases. Germline V gene data show CDR1 as MDHEN and CDR2 as SYDVKM. The CDR3 has 17 amino acids. The V segment lost 6 bases and the J segment 6 bases; nucleotides outside the gene matches: 12. The CDR3 protein is CASRPPPGLADAGELFF. Written as DNA, the CDR3 is TGTGCCAGCAGACCTCCACCGGGACTAGCGGACGCCGGGGAGCTGTTTTTT.

This chain links TRBV30 with TRBJ1-5, with D maybe TRBD1 (6 bases). CDR3 length equals 15 residues. Germline V lookup: CDR1 GTSNPN, CDR2 SVGIG (reference sequence). The V and J ends lost 3 bases and 0 bases respectively, with 12 bases between them. The CDR3 nucleotides are TGTGCCTGGAGCACAGGGACCTTTAGCAATCAGCCCCAGCATTTT. Amino acids: CAWSTGTFSNQPQHF.

The rearrangement joins TRBV10-1 to TRBJ2-5; D uncertain. V lost 2 bases to trimming and J lost 2 bases, with 18 bases between them. CDR3 size: 17 residues. The V gene's germline CDR1 is WNHNN and CDR2 SYGVQD (reference sequence). CDR3 in amino acids: CASSEVCNRFSQETQYF. In DNA form, the CDR3 reads TGCGCCAGCAGTGAGGTTTGCAATCGTTTCTCACAAGAGACCCAGTACTTC.

The chain has TRBV20-1 and TRBJ2-7; 14 nucleotides agree with TRBD2. The V segment lost 4 bases and the J segment 3 bases; nucleotides outside the gene matches: 5. CDR1 and CDR2 (germline): DFQATT, SNEGSKA (reference sequence). CDR3 size: 15 residues. CDR3 protein: CSANPGTSGSYEQYF. CDR3 DNA sequence: TGCAGTGCTAATCCCGGGACTAGCGGGAGCTACGAGCAGTACTTC.

The CDR3 coding sequence is TGTGCCAGCAGCCCAAGAGTGAGATCGGATGGCTACACCTTC. Protein sequence: CASSPRVRSDGYTF. The rearrangement uses TRBV14 and TRBJ1-2; D remains unclear. The CDR3 contains 14 residues. Germline values: CDR1 SGHDN, CDR2 FVKESK. The V gene lost 4 bases and the J gene lost 6 bases, with 15 bases spanning the gap.

This clonotype turned up a few times. This chain links TRBV5-6 with TRBJ2-1, with 7 bases aligning to TRBD2. CDR1 and CDR2 (germline): SGHDT, YYEEEE. This CDR3 region has 13 residues. The J segment lost 12 bases and the V segment lost 1 base, leaving 7 bases of the junction unmatched. CDR3 sequence reads: CASSLNGGRVQFF. The CDR3 coding sequence is TGTGCCAGCAGCTTGAACGGGGGGAGAGTGCAGTTCTTC.

The chain links TRBV2 to TRBJ2-3, with TRBD1 matching over 7 bases. Trimming took 0 bases from V and 4 from J; bases not matched to a gene: 10. The length of the CDR3 is 17 residues. Germline values: CDR1 SNHLY, CDR2 FYNNEI. In DNA, the CDR3 is TGTGCCAGCAGTGAAGCAGGGAGTTACAGGGGACCAGATACGCAGTATTTT. Amino acids: CASSEAGSYRGPDTQYF. Full variable domain (rest looked up from reference TRBV2 and TRBJ2-3): EPEVTQTPSHQVTQMGQEVILRCVPISNHLYFYWYRQILGQKVEFLVSFYNNEISEKSEIFDDQFSVERPDGSNFTLKIRSTKLEDSAMYFCASSEAGSYRGPDTQYFGPGTRLTVL.

This clonotype was detected only a few times. J is TRBJ1-6 and V is TRBV20-1; D unclear. Germline CDR1 is DFQATT and CDR2 is SNEGSKA (reference sequence). The CDR3 runs to 11 residues. V lost 5 bases to trimming and J lost 5 bases, with 4 bases between them. CDR3 region: CSAYDNSPLHF. DNA for the CDR3: TGCAGTGCTTACGATAATTCACCCCTCCACTTT.

This clonotype was counted only a few times. V is TRBV30 and J is TRBJ1-5; TRBD1 is a possible D gene (5 bases). CDR3 length: 13 residues. Germline CDR1 GTSNPN, CDR2 SVGIG (reference sequence). Trimming cost V 3 bases and J 4 bases, with 10 bases left between them. Here the CDR3 reads CAWSSQENQPQHF. CDR3 nucleotide sequence: TGTGCCTGGAGCTCACAGGAGAATCAGCCCCAGCATTTT.

This chain joins TRBV27 and TRBJ2-7; TRBD1 aligns across 10 bases. There are 15 residues in the CDR3. Trimming cost V 7 bases and J 0 bases; bases outside gene matches: 6. The germline CDR1 and CDR2 sequences are MNHEY and SMNVEV (reference sequence). As DNA, the CDR3 is TGTGCCAGCAAGTGGCGGACAGGGGGCTCCTACGAGCAGTACTTC. Translated: CASKWRTGGSYEQYF.

By proportion, this clonotype is large. This chain joins TRBV2 and TRBJ1-5, with D unresolved. With 6 bases removed from V and 2 bases from J, the gap between germline ends came to 14 bases. The germline V gene has CDR1 SNHLY and CDR2 FYNNEI. This CDR3 is built from 15 residues. The CDR3 region has the DNA TGTGCCAGCAGCCGCGACCTTGGAGGCAATCAGCCCCAGCATTTT. This translates into CASSRDLGGNQPQHF.

The V call is TRBV20-1, the J call TRBJ1-1; 7 bases match TRBD1. V lost 0 bases to trimming and J lost 4 bases; unmatched junction nucleotides: 17. CDR1 DFQATT and CDR2 SNEGSKA come from the germline V gene (reference sequence). The length of the CDR3 is 18 residues. CDR3: CSARDPTGRFRGGTEAFF. CDR3 coding DNA: TGCAGTGCTAGAGACCCGACAGGGAGGTTTCGGGGGGGCACTGAAGCTTTCTTT.

This sequence joins TRBV6-4 and TRBJ2-2; D is undetermined. The V and J ends lost 0 bases and 3 bases respectively, with 2 bases between them. The CDR3 is 13 residues long. Germline CDR1 reads MRHNA; CDR2 reads SNTAGT. The CDR3 sequence: CASSDSDTGELFF. CDR3 DNA: TGTGCCAGCAGTGACTCGGACACCGGGGAGCTGTTTTTT.

This clonotype was picked up a small number of times. J is TRBJ2-3 and V is TRBV2; D may be TRBD1 (5 bases). The CDR3 length is 15 residues. The ends were cut back, 4 bases at V and 0 bases at J, with 11 bases in the middle. The germline gives CDR1 SNHLY, CDR2 FYNNEI. The CDR3 coding sequence is TGTGCCAGCAGTGGGTGGGGCCTGAGCACAGATACGCAGTATTTT. As protein: CASSGWGLSTDTQYF.

V is TRBV7-9 and J is TRBJ2-5; D gene ambiguous. Between the trimmed V and J ends, which lost 1 base and 3 bases, there was a span of 6 bases. The CDR3 extends over 13 amino acids. CDR1 is SEHNR and CDR2 is FQNEAQ in the germline V gene (reference sequence). This CDR3 reads CASSLVAEETQYF. CDR3 sequence (DNA): TGTGCCAGCAGCTTAGTTGCGGAAGAGACCCAGTACTTC.

The chain combines TRBV18 with TRBJ2-1; 10 bases map to TRBD1. This CDR3 comprises 15 residues. Germline CDR1 KGHSH, CDR2 LQKENI. J was trimmed by 6 bases and V by 4 bases; bases with no gene match: 6. The CDR3 loop is CASSLGTGASNEQFF. CDR3 DNA: TGTGCCAGCTCACTCGGGACAGGGGCTTCCAATGAGCAGTTCTTC.